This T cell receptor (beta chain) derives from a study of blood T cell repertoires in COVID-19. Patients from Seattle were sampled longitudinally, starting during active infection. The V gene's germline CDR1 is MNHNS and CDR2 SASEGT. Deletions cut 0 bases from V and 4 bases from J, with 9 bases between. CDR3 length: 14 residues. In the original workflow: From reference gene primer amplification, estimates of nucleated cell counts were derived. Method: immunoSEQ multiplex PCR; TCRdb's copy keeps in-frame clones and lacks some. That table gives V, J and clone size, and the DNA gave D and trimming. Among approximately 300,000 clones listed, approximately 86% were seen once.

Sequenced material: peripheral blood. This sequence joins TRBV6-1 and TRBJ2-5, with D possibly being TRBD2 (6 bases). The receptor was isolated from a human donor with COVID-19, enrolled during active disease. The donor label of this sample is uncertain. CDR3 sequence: CASSEAGGIETQYF. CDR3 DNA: TGTGCCAGCAGTGAAGCAGGAGGGATAGAGACCCAGTACTTC.